The next 10 T cell receptor beta chains were all read from a single sample in a study of blood T cell repertoires in COVID-19. The table came from immunoSEQ multiplex PCR; TCRdb's copy has only in-frame clones and leaves some out. In the table there are some 29,000 clones, roughly three quarters of which are singletons. The sample consisted of peripheral blood. The receptor set was obtained from a man in his 70s with acute or convalescent COVID-19.

V is TRBV28 and J is TRBJ2-5; no reliable D call. V was clipped by 2 bases and J by 7 bases, with 11 bases between them. Looked up from germline, CDR1 is MDHEN and CDR2 is SYDVKM. The CDR3 has 13 amino acids. DNA for the CDR3: TGTGCCAGCAGTTTAACAGCTCCAGGGACCCAGTACTTC. This translates into CASSLTAPGTQYF.

This clone was detected a few times. The rearrangement uses TRBV6-1 and TRBJ2-5, with a weak D call TRBD1 (6 bases). V dropped 3 bases and J dropped 5 bases, with 16 bases sitting between them. Germline-derived CDR1 and CDR2 are MNHNS and SASEGT. This CDR3 region has 15 residues. The CDR3 nucleotides read TGTGCCAGCAGTGAGTACGGGACACCTTCCGAGACCCAGTACTTC. Residues: CASSEYGTPSETQYF.

The chain carries TRBV5-1 and TRBJ2-1; no definite D call. This CDR3 comprises 11 residues. Deletions cut 5 bases from V and 8 bases from J, with 8 bases between. Germline V gene sequence: CDR1 SGHRS, CDR2 YFSETQ. DNA of the CDR3: TGCGCCAGCAGTACGGGTCATGAGCAGTTCTTC. Amino acids: CASSTGHEQFF.

This clone was observed a few times. V gene TRBV19 combines with J gene TRBJ1-5; 7 positions agree with TRBD1. The V gene's germline CDR1 is LNHDA and CDR2 SQIVND (reference sequence). CDR3 length: 14 amino acids. V shed 3 bases, J shed 6 bases, and the junction held 5 bases outside the gene matches. Here the CDR3 DNA reads TGTGCCAGTAGTATGCTAGGGGGCGGTCAGCCCCAGCATTTT. It is translated as CASSMLGGGQPQHF.

The J gene is TRBJ2-3, the V gene TRBV20-1, with D possibly matching TRBD2 (6 bases). This CDR3 has 14 residues. The V end was cut by 3 bases, the J end by 6 bases, with 16 bases between. Germline CDR1 and CDR2: DFQATT and SNEGSKA (reference sequence). The CDR3 coding sequence is TGCAGTGCTAGTGAACCTCAGCGGGTGGATACGCAGTATTTT. This encodes CSASEPQRVDTQYF.

V is TRBV7-9 and J is TRBJ2-7; 8 nucleotides agree with TRBD1. V was clipped by 2 bases and J by 9 bases; unmatched bases: 12. Looked up from germline, CDR1 is SEHNR and CDR2 is FQNEAQ (reference sequence). The CDR3 spans 15 residues. DNA for the CDR3: TGTGCCAGCAGCTTAAGGGACAGGCGCCAAATCGGGCAGTACTTC. This encodes CASSLRDRRQIGQYF.

The rearrangement uses TRBV11-2 and TRBJ2-2, with 9 nucleotides matching TRBD2. The germline CDR1 and CDR2 sequences are SGHAT and FQNNGV. This CDR3 comprises 15 residues. Trimming cost V 7 bases and J 6 bases; bases outside gene matches: 9. The CDR3 is CASNRAGGRAGELFF. CDR3 nucleotides: TGTGCCAGCAACCGGGCGGGGGGGCGCGCCGGGGAGCTGTTTTTT.

The chain joins TRBV29-1 to TRBJ2-4; 8 bases fit TRBD1. CDR3 size: 15 residues. From germline, CDR1 is SQVTM and CDR2 ANQGSEA. Unmatched junction bases numbered 17, after V lost 8 bases and J lost 8 bases. This CDR3 is CSTMQAAGGRDIQYF. CDR3 nucleotide sequence: TGCAGCACAATGCAAGCGGCAGGGGGCAGGGACATTCAGTACTTC.

This clone was detected only a few times. This sequence joins TRBV4-2 and TRBJ2-2; D may be TRBD2 (6 bases). V lost 4 bases and J 6 bases, leaving 12 bases between the germline ends. Germline loops: CDR1 LGHNA, CDR2 YNFKEQ. This CDR3 region has 14 residues. CDR3 sequence (DNA): TGTGCCAGCAGCCCGGGACTCCCCTCCGGGGAGCTGTTTTTT. Protein sequence: CASSPGLPSGELFF.

The chain employs TRBV11-3 and TRBJ2-2; the match to TRBD2 covers 7 bases. Losses at the gene ends were 6 bases for V and 9 bases for J; bases not matched to a gene: 7. Germline CDR1 is SGHNT and CDR2 is YENEEA. CDR3 length: 13 residues. The CDR3: CASRSGGSRELFF. The CDR3 DNA reads TGTGCCAGCAGATCCGGGGGGTCCAGGGAGCTGTTTTTT.